This note documents a single TCR beta chain sequence. Its target is unknown. This sample is drawn from a study of Tregs in tolerant kidney transplant recipients. Broader study findings: Tregs expanded with activated donor B cells seemed most donor-specific. The small number of patients limits these findings pending further validation.

Here immunoSEQ multiplex PCR was the method, and the copy in TCRdb shows in-frame clones only, minus some. The table has about 240,000 clones, roughly four fifths seen once. V was shortened by 7 bases and J by 0 bases, with 9 bases between the two germline ends. CDR3 size: 13 residues. Looked up from germline, CDR1 is MNHNS and CDR2 is SASEGT. Unstimulated Tregs (CD4+CD25+CD127-) and CD4+CD25- non-Tregs were sorted from PBMCs. Material: CD4+ T cells from blood. The chain links TRBV6-1 to TRBJ1-1; no firm D call. The clonotype originates from a human donor in good health. The CDR3 reads CASIVSLNTEAFF. The CDR3 DNA reads TGTGCCAGCATAGTATCCCTGAACACTGAAGCTTTCTTT.